These T cell receptor beta chains were read from a single sample in a study of blood T cells in healthy people across ages. TCRdb processed the 5' RACE reads anew with MiXCR; each CDR3 protein has one entry. The data hold 1.5 million to 2 million distinct CDR3 sequences, with about 49% observed a single time. The source material was blood. These TCRs come from a woman in her thirties or forties in good health. The CDR3 runs from the conserved cysteine through the conserved F or W. The D gene is left open where the match is weak.

TRBD1 | TRBJ1-5 | TRBV7-2 | CASSARQGREPQHF
. | TRBJ2-7 | TRBV7-2 | CASSLEGNGGLSYEQYF
TRBD1 | TRBJ1-5 | TRBV4-1 | CASSPTGVPQPQHF
. | TRBJ2-7 | TRBV12-3/TRBV12-4 | CASIAVGLYEQYF
. | TRBJ1-4 | TRBV20-1 | CSARDNPLNEKLFF
. | TRBJ1-2 | TRBV6-5 | CASSGEGDYGYTF
. | TRBJ2-2 | TRBV5-1 | CASRARTEGTGELFF
TRBD2 | TRBJ2-1 | TRBV4-2 | CASSQSSGGAVEQFF
. | TRBJ2-6 | TRBV5-1 | CASSTPKVPEGHLSSGANVLTF
TRBD1 | TRBJ2-3 | TRBV28 | CASSYTGDGTDTQYF
. | TRBJ2-5 | TRBV20-1 | CSARDSGSGSKETQYF
TRBD1 | TRBJ1-1 | TRBV7-8 | CASSSGTGGTEAFF
. | TRBJ2-3 | TRBV28 | CASSFGRDSDTDTQYF
. | . | TRBV12-3/TRBV12-4 | CTSSGQEGIEQYF
. | TRBJ2-7 | TRBV24-1 | CATSQGGYEQYF
TRBD1 | TRBJ2-1 | TRBV19 | CASSIGQGIGNEQFF
TRBD1 | . | TRBV7-8 | CASSLARDSEQYF
TRBD1 | TRBJ2-7 | TRBV7-2 | CASSWNRGRYEQYF
TRBD1 | TRBJ1-2 | TRBV15 | CATSQTPTGRGYTF
. | TRBJ2-3 | TRBV7-2 | CASSRGGEGGTDTQYF
TRBD2 | TRBJ2-1 | TRBV12-3/TRBV12-4 | CASSTHRAGGLSELFF
TRBD1 | TRBJ1-2 | TRBV6-6 | CASTQMDRGVNYGYTF
TRBD1 | TRBJ2-5 | TRBV6-5 | CASIPQGVGGETQYF
. | TRBJ2-3 | TRBV11-2 | CASSLDLRNWADTQYF
TRBD2 | TRBJ2-3 | TRBV7-2 | CASSLVKTGLRTDTQYF
TRBD1 | TRBJ2-1 | TRBV3-1 | CASSQEGQVYNEQFF
TRBD1 | TRBJ2-7 | TRBV5-1 | CASSTGQGFSEQYF
. | TRBJ2-3 | TRBV29-1 | CSVGSTDTRYF
. | TRBJ2-3 | TRBV29-1 | CSVALSKIVDTQYF
TRBD1 | TRBJ1-1 | TRBV4-1 | CASSQDGRPVDRAPEAFF
TRBD1 | TRBJ1-6 | TRBV5-1 | CASSLNIPGDSNNSPLHF
. | TRBJ1-1 | TRBV6-6 | CASRPQGIRNTEAFF
. | TRBJ2-5 | TRBV11-2 | CASSPAGGGAVETQYF
TRBD2 | TRBJ2-1 | TRBV6-1 | CASTGLAGEYSYNEQFF
TRBD2 | TRBJ2-7 | TRBV7-2 | CASSSAGGNGEQYF
TRBD2 | TRBJ2-5 | TRBV7-2 | CASSSGLGLAGASHQETQYF
. | TRBJ2-1 | TRBV7-8 | CASSLVEGRSNEQFF
. | TRBJ1-2 | TRBV24-1 | CATSSEGSYGYTF
TRBD1 | TRBJ1-6 | TRBV20-1 | CSAPPGQGVNSPLHF
TRBD2 | TRBJ2-3 | TRBV18 | CASSSGLAGVTSTDTQYF
. | TRBJ1-2 | TRBV7-9 | CASSPGVHGYTF
TRBD2 | TRBJ2-1 | TRBV6-2/TRBV6-3 | CASSYGAGGVNEQFF
. | TRBJ1-6 | TRBV7-2 | CASSSQGHSPLHF
. | TRBJ2-7 | TRBV5-4 | CASSPGTNVYEQYF
. | TRBJ2-1 | TRBV4-1 | CASSQEASWDEQFF